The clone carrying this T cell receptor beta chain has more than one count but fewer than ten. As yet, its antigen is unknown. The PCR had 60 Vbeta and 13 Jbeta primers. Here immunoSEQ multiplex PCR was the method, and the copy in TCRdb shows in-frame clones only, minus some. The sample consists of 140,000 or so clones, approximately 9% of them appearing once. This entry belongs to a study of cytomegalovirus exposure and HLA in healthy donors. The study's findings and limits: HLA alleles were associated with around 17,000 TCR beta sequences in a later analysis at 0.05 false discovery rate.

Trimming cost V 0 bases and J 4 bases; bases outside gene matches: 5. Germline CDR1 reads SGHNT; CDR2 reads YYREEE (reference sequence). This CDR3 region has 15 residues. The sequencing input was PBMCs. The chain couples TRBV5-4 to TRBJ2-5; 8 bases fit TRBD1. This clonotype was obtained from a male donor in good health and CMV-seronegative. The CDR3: CASSLGDRGGETQYF. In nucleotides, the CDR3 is TGTGCCAGCAGCTTGGGAGACAGGGGTGGAGAGACCCAGTACTTC.